This TCR beta chain was captured by sequencing in a study of tissue T cells after allogeneic stem cell transplantation. At the level of the study: Several unmodified and three CD34-selected T-cell-depleted grafts went to graft-versus-host disease patients.

V lost 4 bases to trimming and J lost 3 bases, with 20 bases between them. Germline V gives CDR1 SGHNT, CDR2 YYREEE (reference sequence). The CDR3 runs to 16 residues. Steroid-refractory graft-versus-host disease after allogeneic hematopoietic cell transplant qualified adults for prospective research-autopsy enrollment. Measured with immunoSEQ multiplex PCR; TCRdb has only the in-frame clones, and not every one. The sample shows about a thousand clones, 60% to 80% of them seen only once. The sequence was obtained from a female patient aged 40-75 years with steroid-refractory graft-versus-host disease after an allogeneic stem cell transplant. Some T cells may be supplied by the graft donor. Material: esophageal tissue, obtained at autopsy. This chain connects TRBV5-4 to TRBJ2-7; D is perhaps TRBD1 (6 bases). CDR3 nucleotides: TGTGCCAGCAGCCCCCAGCTCGGGCAGGGGAACTACGAGCAGTACTTC. It translates to CASSPQLGQGNYEQYF. Combining the CDR3 with reference TRBV5-4 and TRBJ2-7 gives the whole variable domain ETGVTQSPTHLIKTRGQQVTLRCSSQSGHNTVSWYQQALGQGPQFIFQYYREEENGRGNFPPRFSGLQFPNYSSELNVNALELDDSALYLCASSPQLGQGNYEQYFGPGTRLTVT.